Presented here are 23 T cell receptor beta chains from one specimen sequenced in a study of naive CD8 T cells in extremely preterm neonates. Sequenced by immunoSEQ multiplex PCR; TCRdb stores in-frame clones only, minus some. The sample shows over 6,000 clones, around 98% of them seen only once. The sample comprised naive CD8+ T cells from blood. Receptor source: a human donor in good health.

CDR3 in amino acids: CASSQARNTEAFF. The CDR3 DNA reads TGCGCCAGCAGCCAAGCCCGGAACACTGAAGCTTTCTTT. The chain uses TRBV4-1 and TRBJ1-1, with no clear D. Germline CDR1 is MGHRA and CDR2 is YSYEKL. The V gene lost 1 base and the J gene lost 1 base, with 4 bases spanning the gap. This CDR3 comprises 13 residues.

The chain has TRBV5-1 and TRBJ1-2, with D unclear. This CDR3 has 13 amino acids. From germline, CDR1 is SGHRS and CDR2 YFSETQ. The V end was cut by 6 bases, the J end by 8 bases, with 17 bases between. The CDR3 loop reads CASMEGAGGGYTF. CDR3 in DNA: TGCGCCAGCATGGAAGGTGCAGGTGGAGGCTACACCTTC.

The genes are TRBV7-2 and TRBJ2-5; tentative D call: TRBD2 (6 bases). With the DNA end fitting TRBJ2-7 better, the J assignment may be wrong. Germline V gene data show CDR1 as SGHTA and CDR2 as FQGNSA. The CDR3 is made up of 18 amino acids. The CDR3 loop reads CASSPITAGSENTYEQYF. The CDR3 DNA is TGTGCCAGCAGCCCTATTACCGCCGGGAGCGAGAACACCTACGAGCAGTACTTC.

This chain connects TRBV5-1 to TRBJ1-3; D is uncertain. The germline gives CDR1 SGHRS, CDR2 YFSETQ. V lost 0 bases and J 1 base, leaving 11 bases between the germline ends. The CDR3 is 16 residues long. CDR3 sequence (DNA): TGCGCCAGCAGCTTGGAACGGGTAGGATCTGGAAACACCATATATTTT. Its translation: CASSLERVGSGNTIYF.

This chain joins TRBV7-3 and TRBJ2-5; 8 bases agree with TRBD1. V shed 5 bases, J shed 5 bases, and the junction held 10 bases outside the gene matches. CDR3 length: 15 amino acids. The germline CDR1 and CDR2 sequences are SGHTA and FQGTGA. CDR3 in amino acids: CASSLGQGSGETQYF. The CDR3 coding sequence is TGTGCCAGCAGCCTAGGACAGGGTTCAGGGGAGACCCAGTACTTC.

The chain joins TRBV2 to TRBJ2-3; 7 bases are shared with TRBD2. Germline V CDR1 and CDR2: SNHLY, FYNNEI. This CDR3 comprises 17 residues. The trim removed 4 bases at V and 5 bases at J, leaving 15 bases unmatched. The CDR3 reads CASSVRWASGPGDTQYF. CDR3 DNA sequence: TGTGCCAGCAGTGTCCGGTGGGCTAGCGGCCCCGGAGATACGCAGTATTTT.

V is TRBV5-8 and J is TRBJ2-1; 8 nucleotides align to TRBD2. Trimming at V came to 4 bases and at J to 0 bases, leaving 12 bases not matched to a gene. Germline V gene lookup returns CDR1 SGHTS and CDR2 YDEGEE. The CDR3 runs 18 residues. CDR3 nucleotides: TGTGCCAGCAGCGAGCGAGTAGCGGGACCCAGCTCCTACAATGAGCAGTTCTTC. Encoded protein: CASSERVAGPSSYNEQFF.

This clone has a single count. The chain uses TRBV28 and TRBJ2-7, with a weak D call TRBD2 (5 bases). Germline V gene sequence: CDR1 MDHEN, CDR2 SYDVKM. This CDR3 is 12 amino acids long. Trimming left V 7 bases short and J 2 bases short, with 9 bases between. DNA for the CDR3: TGTGCCAGCACCCCCGGGACCTACGAGCAGTACTTC. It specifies CASTPGTYEQYF.

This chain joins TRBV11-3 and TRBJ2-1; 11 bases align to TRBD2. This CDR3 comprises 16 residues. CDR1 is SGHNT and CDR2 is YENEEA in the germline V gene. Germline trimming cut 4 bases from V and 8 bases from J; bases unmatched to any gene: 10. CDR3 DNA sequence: TGTGCCAGCAGCTCCAAAGGTAGCGGGAGGGTTTATGAGCAGTTCTTC. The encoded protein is CASSSKGSGRVYEQFF.

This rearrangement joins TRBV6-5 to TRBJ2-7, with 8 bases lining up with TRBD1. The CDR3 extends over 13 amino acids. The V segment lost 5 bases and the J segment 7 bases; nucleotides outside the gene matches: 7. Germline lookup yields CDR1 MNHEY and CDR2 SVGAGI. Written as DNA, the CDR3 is TGTGCCAGCAGTCTGCAGGGGGCGAGGGAGCAGTACTTC. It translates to CASSLQGAREQYF.

The CDR3 bases are TGTGCCAGTAGTCTCGGAGGGACAGTTCAGCCCCAGCATTTT. Its translation is CASSLGGTVQPQHF. The chain employs TRBV19 and TRBJ1-5; TRBD1 agrees at 7 bases. V was pared by 5 bases and J by 6 bases, with 7 bases of the junction left unmatched. The CDR3 sequence is 14 residues long. The V gene's germline CDR1 is LNHDA and CDR2 SQIVND (reference sequence).

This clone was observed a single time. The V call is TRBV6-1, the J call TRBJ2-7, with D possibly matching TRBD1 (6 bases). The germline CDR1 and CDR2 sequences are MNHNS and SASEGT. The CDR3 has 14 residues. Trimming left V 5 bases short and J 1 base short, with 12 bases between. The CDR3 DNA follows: TGTGCCAGCAGTATGGGGGCGATATCCTACGAGCAGTACTTC. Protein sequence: CASSMGAISYEQYF.

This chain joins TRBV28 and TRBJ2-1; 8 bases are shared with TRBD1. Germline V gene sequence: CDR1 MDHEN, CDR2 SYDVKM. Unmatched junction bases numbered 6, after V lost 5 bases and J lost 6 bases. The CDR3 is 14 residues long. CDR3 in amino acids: CASSPDRVPNEQFF. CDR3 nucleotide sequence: TGTGCCAGCAGTCCGGACAGGGTCCCCAATGAGCAGTTCTTC.

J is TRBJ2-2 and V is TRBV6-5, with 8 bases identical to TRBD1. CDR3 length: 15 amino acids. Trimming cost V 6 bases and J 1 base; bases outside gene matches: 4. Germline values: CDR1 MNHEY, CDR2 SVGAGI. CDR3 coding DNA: TGTGCCAGCAGCGACGGGACAGGGAACACCGGGGAGCTGTTTTTT. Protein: CASSDGTGNTGELFF.

DNA for the CDR3: TGCGCCAGCAGCTTGGAAGTGGGGGAGGGCTATGGCTACACCTTC. Protein product: CASSLEVGEGYGYTF. J is TRBJ1-2 and V is TRBV5-1, with D tentatively TRBD1 (5 bases). V lost 0 bases and J 4 bases, leaving 13 bases between the germline ends. This CDR3 region has 15 residues. Per the germline V gene, CDR1 is SGHRS and CDR2 is YFSETQ. The full variable domain, rest sourced from reference TRBV5-1 and TRBJ1-2, is KAGVTQTPRYLIKTRGQQVTLSCSPISGHRSVSWYQQTPGQGLQFLFEYFSETQRNKGNFPGRFSGRQFSNSRSEMNVSTLELGDSALYLCASSLEVGEGYGYTFGSGTRLTVV.

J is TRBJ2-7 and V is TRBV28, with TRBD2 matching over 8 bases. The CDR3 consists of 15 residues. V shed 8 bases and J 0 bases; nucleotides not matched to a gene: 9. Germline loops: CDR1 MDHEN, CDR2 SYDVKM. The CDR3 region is CASLASGTSSYEQYF. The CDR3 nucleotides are TGTGCCAGCTTAGCCTCGGGGACTAGCTCCTACGAGCAGTACTTC.

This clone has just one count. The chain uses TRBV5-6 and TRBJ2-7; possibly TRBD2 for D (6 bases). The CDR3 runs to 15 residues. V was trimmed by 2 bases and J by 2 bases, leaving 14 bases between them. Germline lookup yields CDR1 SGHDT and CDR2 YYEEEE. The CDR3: CASSLGTSTAYEQYF. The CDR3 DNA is TGTGCCAGCAGCTTAGGGACTTCTACGGCCTACGAGCAGTACTTC. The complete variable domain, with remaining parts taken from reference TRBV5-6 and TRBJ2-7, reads DAGVTQSPTHLIKTRGQQVTLRCSPKSGHDTVSWYQQALGQGPQFIFQYYEEEERQRGNFPDRFSGHQFPNYSSELNVNALLLGDSALYLCASSLGTSTAYEQYFGPGTRLTVT.

CDR3 amino acids: CSVEDLSGTSGDSYEQYF. The CDR3 region has the DNA TGCAGCGTTGAAGATCTTAGTGGGACTAGCGGAGACTCCTACGAGCAGTACTTC. The chain combines TRBV29-1 with TRBJ2-7, with TRBD2 identical over 11 bases. Germline trimming cut 0 bases from V and 0 bases from J; bases unmatched to any gene: 10. Germline assignment: CDR1 SQVTM and CDR2 ANQGSEA. The CDR3 spans 18 residues.

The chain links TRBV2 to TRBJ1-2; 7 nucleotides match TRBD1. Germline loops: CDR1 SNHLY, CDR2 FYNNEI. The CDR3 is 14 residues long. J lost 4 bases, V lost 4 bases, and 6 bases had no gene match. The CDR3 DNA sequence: TGTGCCAGCAGTGTTGGGACAGACCCCTATGGCTACACCTTC. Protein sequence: CASSVGTDPYGYTF. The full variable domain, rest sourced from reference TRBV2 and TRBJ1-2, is EPEVTQTPSHQVTQMGQEVILRCVPISNHLYFYWYRQILGQKVEFLVSFYNNEISEKSEIFDDQFSVERPDGSNFTLKIRSTKLEDSAMYFCASSVGTDPYGYTFGSGTRLTVV.

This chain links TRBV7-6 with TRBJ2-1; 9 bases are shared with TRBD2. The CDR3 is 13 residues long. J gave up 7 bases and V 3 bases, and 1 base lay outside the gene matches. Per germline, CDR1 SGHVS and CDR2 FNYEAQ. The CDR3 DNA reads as TGTGCCAGCAGCTTTAGCGGGAGAAATGAGCAGTTCTTC. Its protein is CASSFSGRNEQFF.

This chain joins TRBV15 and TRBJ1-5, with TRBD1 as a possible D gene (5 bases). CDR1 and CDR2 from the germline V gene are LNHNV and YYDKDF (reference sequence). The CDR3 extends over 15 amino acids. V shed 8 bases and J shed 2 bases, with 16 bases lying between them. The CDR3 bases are TGTGCCACCGGGGGAGGGATCTTGGGCAATCAGCCCCAGCATTTT. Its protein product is CATGGGILGNQPQHF.

CDR3 sequence reads: CASSLEGGNQPQHF. The CDR3, as DNA: TGTGCCAGCAGTTTGGAGGGCGGCAATCAGCCCCAGCATTTT. The chain combines TRBV28 with TRBJ1-5; unclear D gene. The germline CDR1 and CDR2 sequences are MDHEN and SYDVKM. The CDR3 is made up of 14 amino acids. The V and J ends lost 3 bases and 2 bases respectively, with 8 bases between them.

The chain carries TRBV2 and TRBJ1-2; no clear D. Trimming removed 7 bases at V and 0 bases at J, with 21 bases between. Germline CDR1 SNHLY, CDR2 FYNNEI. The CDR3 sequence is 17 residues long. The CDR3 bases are TGTGCCAGCAACTTAGACACCCAGATATATGCTAACTATGGCTACACCTTC. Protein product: CASNLDTQIYANYGYTF.